These 2 T cell receptor beta chains share one sample of origin, sequenced in a study of CD8 T cells in ankylosing spondylitis. The study, taken as a whole, reports: Seemingly distinctive of ankylosing spondylitis blood was a TCR beta motif formed by eight highly homologous variants.

TCRdb recomputed calls from the 5' RACE reads with MiXCR, one row per CDR3 protein. This table holds fewer than 500,000 distinct CDR3 sequences, roughly 27% found once. Their recognized antigens are unknown. Sequencing was performed on blood, either unsorted or a sorted T cell fraction (not recorded which). The receptors originated from a male donor with ankylosing spondylitis.

The chain links TRBV20-1 to TRBJ2-4; D is perhaps TRBD2 (7 bases). The V and J ends lost 5 bases and 8 bases respectively, with 19 bases between them. CDR1 DFQATT and CDR2 SNEGSKA come from the germline V gene (reference sequence). This CDR3 is built from 14 residues. CDR3 nucleotide sequence: TGCAGTGCTGGAAAAGGGGGGGGGGTGGACATTCAGTACTTC. Translated, it gives CSAGKGGGVDIQYF.

The V call is TRBV21-1, the J call TRBJ2-7; the table's D call TRBD2 went unverified against the DNA. TRBV21-1 is a documented pseudogene. This CDR3 has 14 residues. The CDR3 loop reads CACLADMCSYEQYV. CDR3 coding DNA: TGTGCCTGTCTAGCGGACATGTGCAGCTACGAGCAGTACGTC.